This T cell receptor (beta chain) is drawn from a study of OX40 agonist ivuxolimab in advanced cancers. For context, the study as a whole: The costimulatory receptor OX40 (CD134) was targeted by ivuxolimab, a fully human IgG2 agonistic monoclonal antibody. Intravenous ivuxolimab was administered to patients every 2 weeks at six dose levels: 0.01, 0.1, 0.3, 1.5, 3 and 10 mg/kg. Of the roughly 51 patients in dose escalation, 19 had hepatocellular carcinoma, about 15 had melanoma, 9 had renal cell carcinoma and 9 had head and neck cancer. In the dose-escalation cohort, nearly 85% of patients were male, and the mean age was around 60 years with a range of roughly 23 to 79. Patients were allowed to have had prior anti-PD-1, anti-PD-L1 or anti-CTLA-4 therapy, and about 40% of the dose-escalation patients had been treated with checkpoint inhibitors. Partial responses were achieved by three dose-escalation patients, of whom one had hepatocellular carcinoma and two had cutaneous melanoma. Peripheral TCRbeta sequencing was intended to test whether TCR sequence diversity was altered and clonal T-cell expansion was caused by ivuxolimab. The paper covers the monotherapy dose-escalation part of the phase I ivuxolimab trial, which included N = 52 patients. What the study reported, not specific to this receptor: Low levels of normalized T-cell clonal expansion were also seen in some patients who did not respond. After ivuxolimab, more expanded clones were found on average in CD8+ T cells than in CD4+ T cells. The antigen specificity of the clonally expanded peripheral T cells was not determined. Clonal expansion of both CD4+ and CD8+ blood T cells was observed from baseline to week 6 at doses 0.1 to 3.0 mg/kg. In the 0.1-3.0 mg/kg groups, partial responders had among the lowest normalized peripheral clonal expansion, particularly in CD8+ T cells.

As for this clone: This clone's antigen is unknown. The record has no base qualities; no much larger clone is one base away.

To sequence the TCRbeta CDR3 region, genomic DNA was isolated from the sorted cells. The immunoSEQ Assay was used for sequencing of TCRbeta CDR3 regions. TCRdb provides this immuneACCESS table in a form limited to in-frame rearrangements. Some clones are lacking; in checked studies, under half of them reflect an unresolved V gene, and why the rest are absent is not known. The sample contains 55,000 to 70,000 clones, about 86% of them found a single time. Roughly 1.1% of the sample is held by the ten biggest clonotypes. The trial excluded patients who had a history of autoimmune disease or were on systemic immunosuppression. Peripheral blood for TCR sequencing was drawn from every dose cohort at baseline, at cycle 4 day 1 and at cycle 7 day 1. The samples were taken from a phase I, first-in-human, multicenter, open-label dose-escalation trial of ivuxolimab. Adults with locally advanced or metastatic head and neck squamous cell, hepatocellular, melanoma or renal cell carcinoma were enrolled in the trial. Before TCR sequencing, CD4+ T cells and CD8+ T cells were sorted from peripheral blood as separate populations.

Between the V and J ends, shortened by 5 bases and 4 bases respectively, the junction contains 6 bases. Spanning cysteine to phenylalanine, the CDR3 consists of 11 amino acids. Just CDR3 DNA is preserved here, 33 bases in frame from base 1. CDR1 and CDR2 were assigned from the germline V gene as SGDLS and YYNGEE. The input for sequencing was CD4+ or CD8+ T cells sorted from blood, taken in a trial of the OX40 agonist ivuxolimab. The chain employs TRBV9 and TRBJ2-5; there is no confident call for the D gene. The clonotype comes from an adult with an advanced solid tumor such as melanoma, head and neck, liver or kidney cancer. The CDR3 region has the sequence CASSIGETQYF. The DNA sequence follows: TGTGCCAGCAGTATCGGAGAGACCCAGTACTTC.